The source of this T cell receptor beta chain is a study of T cell changes during pregnancy in multiple sclerosis (dated by TCRdb to about 2019). Context from the whole study: The study examined how the T cell repertoire changed over the course of pregnancy in women with multiple sclerosis.

The library came from the immunoSEQ multiplex PCR assay. The clones in this table, taken by TCRdb from immuneACCESS, are in-frame only. Not every clone is retained; where verified, under half of the shortfall comes from an unresolved V gene, and the cause of the rest is unknown. This sample has over 45,000 clones in its table, and roughly 92% of those were observed once. The top ten constitute roughly 2.3% of the sample. Including the terminal cysteine and phenylalanine, the CDR3 comprises 14 residues. The retained sequence is limited to the CDR3, 42 bases, with the frame set at the first base. The trim is 5 bases for V and 0 bases for J, with a gap of 7 bases between the germline ends. Taken from the germline V gene, the CDR1 and CDR2 loops are KGHSH and LQKENI. About this clone itself: The antigen it recognizes is unknown. Per-nucleotide qualities are absent, and no much larger clonotype sits a single base away.

The specimen was peripheral blood, collected in the third trimester of pregnancy. Recombination connected TRBV18 to TRBJ2-2, with TRBD1 perhaps the D gene, on 5 matching bases. The receptor was derived from a female donor with multiple sclerosis, enrolled in a pregnancy study. The CDR3 sequence is CASSKGTNTGELFF. The sequenced DNA is TGTGCCAGCTCAAAGGGGACGAACACCGGGGAGCTGTTTTTT. With all but the CDR3 taken from the reference TRBV18 and TRBJ2-2 genes, the full variable domain is: NAGVMQNPRHLVRRRGQEARLRCSPMKGHSHVYWYRQLPEEGLKFMVYLQKENIIDESGMPKERFSAEFPKEGPSILRIQQVVRGDSAAYFCASSKGTNTGELFFGEGSRLTVL.